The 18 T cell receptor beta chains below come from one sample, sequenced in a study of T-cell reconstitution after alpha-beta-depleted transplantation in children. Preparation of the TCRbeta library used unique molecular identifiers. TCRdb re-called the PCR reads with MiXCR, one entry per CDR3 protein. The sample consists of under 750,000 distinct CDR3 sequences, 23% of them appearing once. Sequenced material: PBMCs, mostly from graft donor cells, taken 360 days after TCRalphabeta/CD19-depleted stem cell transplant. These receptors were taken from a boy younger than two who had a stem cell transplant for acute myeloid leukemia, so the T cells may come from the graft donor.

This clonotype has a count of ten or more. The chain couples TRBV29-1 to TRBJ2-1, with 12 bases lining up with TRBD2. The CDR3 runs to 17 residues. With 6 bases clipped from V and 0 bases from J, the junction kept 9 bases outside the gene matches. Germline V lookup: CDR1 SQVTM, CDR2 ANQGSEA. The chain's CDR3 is CSVAGLAGRASYNEQFF. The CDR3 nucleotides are TGCAGCGTCGCCGGACTAGCGGGGAGAGCCTCCTACAATGAGCAGTTCTTC.

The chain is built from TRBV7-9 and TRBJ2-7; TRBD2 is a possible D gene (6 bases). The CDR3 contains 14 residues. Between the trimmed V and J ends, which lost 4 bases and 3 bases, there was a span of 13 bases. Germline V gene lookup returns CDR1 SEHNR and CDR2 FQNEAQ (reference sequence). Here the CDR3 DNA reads TGTGCCAGCAGCTCCATGGGGGGAGGCTACGAGCAGTACTTC. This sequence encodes CASSSMGGGYEQYF.

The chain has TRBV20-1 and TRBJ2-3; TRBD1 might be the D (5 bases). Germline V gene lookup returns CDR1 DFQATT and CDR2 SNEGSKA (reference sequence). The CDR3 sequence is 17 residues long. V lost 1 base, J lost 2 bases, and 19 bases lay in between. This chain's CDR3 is CSARGLRAALNTDTQYF. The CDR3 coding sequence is TGCAGTGCTAGAGGCCTCAGGGCTGCCCTAAACACAGATACGCAGTATTTT.

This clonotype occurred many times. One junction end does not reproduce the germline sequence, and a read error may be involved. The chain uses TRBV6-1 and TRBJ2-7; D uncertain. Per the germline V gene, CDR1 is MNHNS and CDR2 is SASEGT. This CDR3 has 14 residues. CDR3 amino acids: CASRDGRISYEQYF. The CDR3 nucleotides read TGTGCCAGCCGTGACGGTCGCATTTCCTACGAGCAGTACTTC.

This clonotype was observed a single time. The CDR3 DNA reads as TGTGCCAGCAGCTTAGCCGGGGCAGCCCCCTACAATGAGCAGTTCTTC. Protein: CASSLAGAAPYNEQFF. The V and J genes are TRBV7-2 and TRBJ2-1; possibly TRBD1 or TRBD2 for D (5 bases each). Trimming removed 0 bases from V and 2 bases from J, with 11 bases in between. This CDR3 region has 16 residues. Germline V CDR1 and CDR2: SGHTA, FQGNSA. The full variable domain, rest sourced from reference TRBV7-2 and TRBJ2-1, is GAGVSQSPSNKVTEKGKDVELRCDPISGHTALYWYRQSLGQGLEFLIYFQGNSAPDKSGLPSDRFSAERTGGSVSTLTIQRTQQEDSAVYLCASSLAGAAPYNEQFFGPGTRLTVL.

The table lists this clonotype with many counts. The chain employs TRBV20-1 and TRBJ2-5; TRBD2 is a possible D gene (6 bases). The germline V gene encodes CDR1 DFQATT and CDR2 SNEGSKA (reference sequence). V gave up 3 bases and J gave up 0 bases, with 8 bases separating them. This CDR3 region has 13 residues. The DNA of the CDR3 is TGCAGTGCTAGTCGGGAGTACCAAGAGACCCAGTACTTC. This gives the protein CSASREYQETQYF.

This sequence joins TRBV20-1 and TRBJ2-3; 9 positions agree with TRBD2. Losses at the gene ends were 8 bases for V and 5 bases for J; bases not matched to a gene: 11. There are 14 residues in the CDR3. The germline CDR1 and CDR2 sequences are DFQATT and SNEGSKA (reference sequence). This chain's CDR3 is CSCLGSGGIDTQYF. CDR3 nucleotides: TGCAGTTGCCTCGGTAGCGGGGGAATAGATACGCAGTATTTT.

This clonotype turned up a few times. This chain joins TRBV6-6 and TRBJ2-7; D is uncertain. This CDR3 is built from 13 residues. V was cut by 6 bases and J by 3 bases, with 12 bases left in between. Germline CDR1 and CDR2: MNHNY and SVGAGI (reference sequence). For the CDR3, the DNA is TGTGCCAGCAGCAAAGGATTTTTCTACGAGCAGTACTTC. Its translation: CASSKGFFYEQYF.

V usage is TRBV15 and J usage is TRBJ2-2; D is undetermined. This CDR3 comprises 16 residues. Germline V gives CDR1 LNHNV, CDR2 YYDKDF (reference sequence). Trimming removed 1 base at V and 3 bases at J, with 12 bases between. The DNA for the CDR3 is TGTGCCACCAGCAGAGTCGGTTTCCCCCACACCGGGGAGCTGTTTTTT. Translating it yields CATSRVGFPHTGELFF. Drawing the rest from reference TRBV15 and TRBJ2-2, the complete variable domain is DAMVIQNPRYQVTQFGKPVTLSCSQTLNHNVMYWYQQKSSQAPKLLFHYYDKDFNNEADTPDNFQSRRPNTSFCFLDIRSPGLGDTAMYLCATSRVGFPHTGELFFGEGSRLTVL.

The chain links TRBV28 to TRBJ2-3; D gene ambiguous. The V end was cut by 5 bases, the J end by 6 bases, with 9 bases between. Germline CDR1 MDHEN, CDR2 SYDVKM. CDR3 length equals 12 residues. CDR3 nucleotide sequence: TGTGCCAGCAGTCCCCATTTTGATACGCAGTATTTT. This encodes CASSPHFDTQYF.

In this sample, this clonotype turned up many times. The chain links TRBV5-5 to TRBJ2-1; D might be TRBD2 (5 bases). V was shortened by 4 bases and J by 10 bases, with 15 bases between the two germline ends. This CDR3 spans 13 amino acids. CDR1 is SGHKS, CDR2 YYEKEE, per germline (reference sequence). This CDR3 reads CASSPVSGKEQFF. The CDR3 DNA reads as TGTGCCAGCAGCCCCGTTTCGGGGAAAGAGCAGTTCTTC.

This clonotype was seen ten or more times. The CDR3 DNA reads TGTGCCAGCAACCCAAGCGGGGGGGCTCATGATGAGCAGTTCTTC. It codes for CASNPSGGAHDEQFF. The chain employs TRBV7-6 and TRBJ2-1; 10 bases are a match to TRBD2. CDR3 length: 15 residues. Germline V CDR1 and CDR2: SGHVS, FNYEAQ. The V and J ends lost 7 bases and 8 bases, in that order; junction bases with no gene match: 11.

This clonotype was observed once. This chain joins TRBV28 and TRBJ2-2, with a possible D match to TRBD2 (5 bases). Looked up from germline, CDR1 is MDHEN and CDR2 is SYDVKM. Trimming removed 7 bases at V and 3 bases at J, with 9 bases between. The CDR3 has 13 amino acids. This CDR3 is CASIGGYTGELFF. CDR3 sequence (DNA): TGTGCCAGCATAGGAGGATACACCGGGGAGCTGTTTTTT.

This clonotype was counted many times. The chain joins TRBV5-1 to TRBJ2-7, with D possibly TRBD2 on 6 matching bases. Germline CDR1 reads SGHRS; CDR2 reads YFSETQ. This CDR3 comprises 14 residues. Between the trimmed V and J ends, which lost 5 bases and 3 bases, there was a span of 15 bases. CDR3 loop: CASRTTRGNYEQYF. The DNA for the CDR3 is TGCGCCAGCAGAACCACCCGGGGGAACTACGAGCAGTACTTC.

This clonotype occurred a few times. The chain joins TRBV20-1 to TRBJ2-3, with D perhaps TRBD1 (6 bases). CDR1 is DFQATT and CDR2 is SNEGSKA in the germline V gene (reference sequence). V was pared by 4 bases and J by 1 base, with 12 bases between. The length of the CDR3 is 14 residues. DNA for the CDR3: TGCAGTGCTACCCAACAGGGCGGCACAGATACGCAGTATTTT. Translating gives CSATQQGGTDTQYF.

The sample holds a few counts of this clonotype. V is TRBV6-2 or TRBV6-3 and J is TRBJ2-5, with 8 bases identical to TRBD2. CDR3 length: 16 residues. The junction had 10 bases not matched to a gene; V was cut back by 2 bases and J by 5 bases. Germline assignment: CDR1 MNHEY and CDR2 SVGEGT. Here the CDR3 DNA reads TGTGCCAGCAGTTACGGACCCGGACTAGCAAGGGAGACCCAGTACTTC. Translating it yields CASSYGPGLARETQYF.

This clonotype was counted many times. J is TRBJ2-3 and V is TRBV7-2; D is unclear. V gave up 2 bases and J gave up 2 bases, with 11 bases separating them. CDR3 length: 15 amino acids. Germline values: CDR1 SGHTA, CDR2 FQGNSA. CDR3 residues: CASSLTMTLTDTQYF. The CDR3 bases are TGTGCCAGCAGCTTAACTATGACCCTCACAGATACGCAGTATTTT.

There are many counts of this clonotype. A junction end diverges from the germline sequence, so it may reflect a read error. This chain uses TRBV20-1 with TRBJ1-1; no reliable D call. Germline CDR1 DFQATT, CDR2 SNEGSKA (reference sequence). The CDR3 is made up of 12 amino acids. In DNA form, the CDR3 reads TGCAGTGCCAGAGTCGGAAACACTGAAGCTTTCTTT. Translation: CSARVGNTEAFF.